Each of the 30 T cell receptor beta chains below was sequenced from the same sample in a study of cytomegalovirus exposure and HLA in healthy donors. With 60 Vbeta and 13 Jbeta primers, the PCR was carried out. Repertoires were generated with immunoSEQ multiplex PCR, while TCRdb's copy carries only in-frame clones and drops some. The sample carries 150,000 or so clones, approximately 73% recorded once. The sequenced sample consisted of PBMCs. The source is a man aged 30 to 45 in good health and CMV-seropositive.

V usage is TRBV7-8 and J usage is TRBJ2-2, with a tentative D call TRBD2 (6 bases). The CDR3 consists of 17 residues. Germline V gene lookup returns CDR1 SGHVS and CDR2 FQNEAQ. The V end lost 1 base, the J end lost 0 bases, and 12 bases lay between the germline ends. CDR3 DNA sequence: TGTGCCAGCAGCTTAGAATCAGGCGGGGCGAACACCGGGGAGCTGTTTTTT. This gives the protein CASSLESGGANTGELFF.

The genes are TRBV4-1 and TRBJ1-2; a possible D gene is TRBD1 (6 bases). Trimming shortened V by 1 base and J by 6 bases, and 12 bases separated the two germline ends. Germline CDR1 reads MGHRA; CDR2 reads YSYEKL. The CDR3 consists of 14 residues. CDR3 sequence reads: CASSQANRADGYTF. The CDR3 DNA follows: TGCGCCAGCAGCCAAGCGAACAGGGCGGATGGCTACACCTTC.

This rearrangement joins TRBV2 to TRBJ1-1; D possibly corresponds to TRBD1 (5 bases). V lost 2 bases and J 1 base, leaving 8 bases between the germline ends. Germline CDR1 and CDR2: SNHLY and FYNNEI. The CDR3 is 14 amino acids. This CDR3 is CASSELGGNTEAFF. In DNA form, the CDR3 reads TGTGCCAGCAGTGAATTGGGGGGGAACACTGAAGCTTTCTTT.

Only one count was recorded for this clone. This chain connects TRBV6-5 to TRBJ1-1; a weak D match, TRBD1 (5 bases). The V gene lost 5 bases and the J gene lost 7 bases, with 14 bases spanning the gap. The length of the CDR3 is 13 residues. In germline, CDR1 is MNHEY, CDR2 SVGAGI. CDR3 DNA sequence: TGTGCCAGCAGTGAGAGGACACCTAGTGAAGCTTTCTTT. It yields the protein CASSERTPSEAFF.

CDR3 DNA sequence: TGTGCCAGCAGCGACGGACAGGGACGAACTGAAGCTTTCTTT. Amino acid sequence: CASSDGQGRTEAFF. The rearrangement uses TRBV2 and TRBJ1-1; 8 bases align to TRBD1. This CDR3 has 14 residues. Germline V gives CDR1 SNHLY, CDR2 FYNNEI. V was pared by 6 bases and J by 5 bases, with 8 bases of the junction left unmatched.

The chain joins TRBV28 to TRBJ1-2, with 9 nucleotides matching TRBD1. From germline, CDR1 is MDHEN and CDR2 SYDVKM. Trimming cost V 6 bases and J 4 bases; bases outside gene matches: 6. The CDR3 is 14 amino acids. This chain's CDR3 is CASRSGQGTYGYTF. As DNA, the CDR3 is TGTGCCAGCAGGTCAGGACAGGGGACCTATGGCTACACCTTC.

This clone occurred a few times. The rearrangement links TRBV6-1 to TRBJ2-2; D is perhaps TRBD2 (5 bases). Deletions cut 3 bases from V and 1 base from J, with 9 bases between. Germline values: CDR1 MNHNS, CDR2 SASEGT. The CDR3 is made up of 15 amino acids. The CDR3 coding sequence is TGTGCCAGCAGTGAGGGGAGCGGGAACACCGGGGAGCTGTTTTTT. Translating gives CASSEGSGNTGELFF.

This clone has only one observation. This chain links TRBV11-2 with TRBJ2-3; D uncertain. V lost 1 base to trimming and J lost 1 base, with 9 bases between them. This CDR3 contains 15 residues. Germline lookup yields CDR1 SGHAT and CDR2 FQNNGV. CDR3 bases: TGTGCCAGCAGCTTAGTGTTTACAGGCACAGATACGCAGTATTTT. It specifies CASSLVFTGTDTQYF. The full variable domain, completed using reference TRBV11-2 and TRBJ2-3, is EAGVAQSPRYKIIEKRQSVAFWCNPISGHATLYWYQQILGQGPKLLIQFQNNGVVDDSQLPKDRFSAERLKGVDSTLKIQPAKLEDSAVYLCASSLVFTGTDTQYFGPGTRLTVL.

The chain recombines TRBV27 with TRBJ2-1; 10 bases map to TRBD1. This CDR3 contains 17 residues. The V gene's germline CDR1 is MNHEY and CDR2 SMNVEV (reference sequence). V was clipped by 4 bases and J by 2 bases; unmatched bases: 8. The CDR3, as DNA: TGTGCCAGCAGTTCCGTCGGGGGGACAGGGGCCTACAATGAGCAGTTCTTC. Amino acids: CASSSVGGTGAYNEQFF.

V usage is TRBV7-2 and J usage is TRBJ2-3; 14 bases match TRBD2. CDR3 length: 16 amino acids. Per the germline V gene, CDR1 is SGHTA and CDR2 is FQGNSA. Unmatched junction bases numbered 11, after V lost 5 bases and J lost 10 bases. The DNA of the CDR3 is TGTGCCAGCAGCCAAGGGACTAGCGGGAGTAGTATGGCGCAGTATTTT. Translating gives CASSQGTSGSSMAQYF.

The V and J genes are TRBV19 and TRBJ2-2; 8 nucleotides match TRBD1. The V gene end was trimmed by 4 bases and the J gene end by 4 bases; junction bases not matched to a gene: 8. Looked up from germline, CDR1 is LNHDA and CDR2 is SQIVND (reference sequence). CDR3 length equals 16 residues. In DNA form, the CDR3 reads TGTGCCAGTAGTACCCACGGGACAGGAGTCACCGGGGAGCTGTTTTTT. Its translation is CASSTHGTGVTGELFF.

A single count supports this clone. The junction and the germline gene differ at one end; a read error may be behind it. The chain combines TRBV5-1 with TRBJ2-7; the match to TRBD1 covers 7 bases. The CDR3 totals 14 residues. Germline CDR1 reads SGHRS; CDR2 reads YFSETQ. The CDR3 sequence: CASASRVGGDEQYF. The CDR3 bases are TGCGCCAGCGCCTCTAGGGTAGGGGGCGACGAGCAATACTTC. Based on the CDR3 plus reference TRBV5-1 and TRBJ2-7, the full variable domain is KAGVTQTPRYLIKTRGQQVTLSCSPISGHRSVSWYQQTPGQGLQFLFEYFSETQRNKGNFPGRFSGRQFSNSRSEMNVSTLELGDSALYLCASASRVGGDEQYFGPGTRLTVT.

This rearrangement joins TRBV11-2 to TRBJ1-5; D perhaps matches TRBD1 (5 bases). The V gene's germline CDR1 is SGHAT and CDR2 FQNNGV. The CDR3 is 15 amino acids. V dropped 3 bases and J dropped 1 base, with 10 bases sitting between them. This CDR3 is CASSLGGPSNQPQHF. The CDR3, as DNA: TGTGCCAGCAGCTTGGGGGGACCCAGCAATCAGCCCCAGCATTTT. Full variable domain (rest looked up from reference TRBV11-2 and TRBJ1-5): EAGVAQSPRYKIIEKRQSVAFWCNPISGHATLYWYQQILGQGPKLLIQFQNNGVVDDSQLPKDRFSAERLKGVDSTLKIQPAKLEDSAVYLCASSLGGPSNQPQHFGDGTRLSIL.

V usage is TRBV27 and J usage is TRBJ2-1; 10 bases match TRBD1. This CDR3 has 15 residues. Unmatched junction bases numbered 4, after V lost 5 bases and J lost 3 bases. Germline CDR1 MNHEY, CDR2 SMNVEV (reference sequence). CDR3 protein: CASSAGTGVYNEQFF. CDR3 nucleotides: TGTGCCAGCAGTGCAGGGACAGGGGTCTACAATGAGCAGTTCTTC.

V gene TRBV28 combines with J gene TRBJ2-7; TRBD2 aligns across 14 bases. The germline V gene encodes CDR1 MDHEN and CDR2 SYDVKM. The CDR3 covers 16 residues. J lost 1 base, V lost 5 bases, and 4 bases had no gene match. As DNA, the CDR3 is TGTGCCAGCAGTACCCGGACTAGCGGGGGGTCCTACGAGCAGTACTTC. This codes for CASSTRTSGGSYEQYF.

The V call is TRBV2, the J call TRBJ1-2; TRBD1 matches 7 bases. The CDR3 runs 15 residues. J lost 8 bases, V lost 6 bases, and 15 bases had no gene match. Germline V gene data show CDR1 as SNHLY and CDR2 as FYNNEI. CDR3 nucleotide sequence: TGTGCCAGCAGCCCCCGCACAAGGGGGCTGAGCGGCTACACCTTC. Translated: CASSPRTRGLSGYTF.

The chain combines TRBV11-3 with TRBJ2-5; TRBD2 matches at 7 bases. The CDR3 contains 15 residues. Germline V lookup: CDR1 SGHNT, CDR2 YENEEA. V trimming: 5 bases; J trimming: 2 bases; junction bases outside the gene matches: 8. The CDR3 DNA reads TGTGCCAGCAGCCCCTGGGGGAGGGGACAAGAGACCCAGTACTTC. Its protein is CASSPWGRGQETQYF.

The CDR3 DNA reads as TGCAGCGTTGAACTCTATGGAGGGAACACTGAAGCTTTCTTT. It codes for CSVELYGGNTEAFF. J is TRBJ1-1 and V is TRBV29-1; the D is unclear. Germline V gene sequence: CDR1 SQVTM, CDR2 ANQGSEA. The CDR3 has 14 amino acids. Between the trimmed V and J ends, which lost 2 bases and 1 base, there was a span of 11 bases.

In its sample, this clone was seen a few times. This rearrangement joins TRBV5-6 to TRBJ1-1; D not resolved. Germline assignment: CDR1 SGHDT and CDR2 YYEEEE. CDR3 length equals 12 residues. Trimming cost V 4 bases and J 7 bases, with 11 bases left between them. DNA for the CDR3: TGTGCCAGCAGCCGCCCCCCGGTTGAAGCTTTCTTT. It translates to CASSRPPVEAFF. Full variable domain (outside the CDR3, taken from reference TRBV5-6 and TRBJ1-1): DAGVTQSPTHLIKTRGQQVTLRCSPKSGHDTVSWYQQALGQGPQFIFQYYEEEERQRGNFPDRFSGHQFPNYSSELNVNALLLGDSALYLCASSRPPVEAFFGQGTRLTVV.

The chain carries TRBV28 and TRBJ1-2; 8 positions match TRBD1. Germline assignment: CDR1 MDHEN and CDR2 SYDVKM. Trimming at V came to 4 bases and at J to 4 bases, leaving 5 bases not matched to a gene. The CDR3 consists of 14 residues. CDR3 DNA: TGTGCCAGCAGTTGGTCAGACAGGGGCTATGGCTACACCTTC. This sequence encodes CASSWSDRGYGYTF.

The V and J genes are TRBV30 and TRBJ2-3; 9 nucleotides match TRBD2. Germline assignment: CDR1 GTSNPN and CDR2 SVGIG (reference sequence). This CDR3 spans 15 amino acids. Germline trimming cut 2 bases from V and 2 bases from J; bases unmatched to any gene: 5. The CDR3 spells CAWSLSSGATDTQYF. CDR3 bases: TGTGCCTGGAGTCTTTCTAGCGGGGCCACAGATACGCAGTATTTT.

V gene TRBV2 combines with J gene TRBJ2-3; possibly TRBD2 for D (6 bases). The CDR3 runs to 16 residues. Germline V gene data show CDR1 as SNHLY and CDR2 as FYNNEI. The V end lost 7 bases, the J end lost 3 bases, and 20 bases lay between the germline ends. The CDR3 reads CASKADPGLGTDTQYF. The DNA for the CDR3 is TGTGCCAGCAAAGCGGATCCGGGACTCGGGACAGATACGCAGTATTTT.

The sample holds a few counts of this clone. The J gene is TRBJ2-2, the V gene TRBV6-4; D remains unclear. There are 13 residues in the CDR3. The V end was cut by 2 bases, the J end by 3 bases, with 4 bases between. The germline V gene encodes CDR1 MRHNA and CDR2 SNTAGT. The CDR3 protein is CASSDLDTGELFF. In DNA, the CDR3 is TGTGCCAGCAGTGACCTAGACACCGGGGAGCTGTTTTTT.

The rearrangement uses TRBV5-1 and TRBJ2-7, with 7 bases identical to TRBD1. CDR1 SGHRS and CDR2 YFSETQ come from the germline V gene. J gave up 5 bases and V 7 bases, and 12 bases lay outside the gene matches. This CDR3 region has 14 residues. The CDR3 reads CASAPRVGGDEQYF. The CDR3 DNA sequence: TGCGCCAGCGCCCCTAGGGTAGGGGGCGACGAGCAGTACTTC.

This chain joins TRBV6-6 and TRBJ1-5, with 8 bases that match TRBD1. The CDR3 spans 16 residues. J lost 5 bases, V lost 5 bases, and 11 bases had no gene match. Germline V lookup: CDR1 MNHNY, CDR2 SVGAGI (reference sequence). The DNA for the CDR3 is TGTGCCAGCAGTCCCCGCGGACAGGGTAAGGATCAGCCCCAGCATTTT. This sequence encodes CASSPRGQGKDQPQHF.

The CDR3 DNA reads as TGTGCCAGCATGGCCCCTTTCGGGACAGGGACCTACGAGCAGTACTTC. Its translation: CASMAPFGTGTYEQYF. The chain links TRBV27 to TRBJ2-7, with 9 bases lining up with TRBD1. Germline CDR1 is MNHEY and CDR2 is SMNVEV (reference sequence). V lost 7 bases and J lost 2; bases outside the gene matches: 12. The CDR3 length is 16 residues.

This clone was counted once. This chain connects TRBV7-9 to TRBJ2-5; TRBD2 is a possible D gene (6 bases). Germline V gives CDR1 SEHNR, CDR2 FQNEAQ (reference sequence). Trimming took 0 bases from V and 0 from J, leaving 8 bases between them. The CDR3 spans 15 residues. The CDR3 protein is CASSLAEGYQETQYF. For the CDR3, the DNA is TGTGCCAGCAGCTTAGCGGAGGGCTACCAAGAGACCCAGTACTTC.

This clone appeared a few times. V and J are TRBV6-1 and TRBJ2-1, with D hard to call. Germline V gives CDR1 MNHNS, CDR2 SASEGT. V dropped 10 bases and J dropped 8 bases, with 12 bases sitting between them. This CDR3 has 11 residues. CDR3 nucleotides: TGTGCCACCAGGTCGGTCGATGAGCAGTTCTTC. Residues: CATRSVDEQFF.

There are a few counts of this clone. The V and J genes are TRBV7-9 and TRBJ2-2; D may be TRBD1 (6 bases). This CDR3 is built from 18 residues. Deletions cut 5 bases from V and 5 bases from J, with 24 bases between. Germline V CDR1 and CDR2: SEHNR, FQNEAQ (reference sequence). The CDR3 DNA sequence: TGTGCCAGCAGCGAGAAGCAGGGGCCAAACTTGGTGACCGGGGAGCTGTTTTTT. It specifies CASSEKQGPNLVTGELFF.

This chain uses TRBV19 with TRBJ2-5; D call uncertain. V lost 3 bases, J lost 2 bases, and 4 bases lay in between. Germline loops: CDR1 LNHDA, CDR2 SQIVND (reference sequence). The CDR3 totals 12 residues. The DNA for the CDR3 is TGTGCCAGTAGTATTCCTCAAGAGACCCAGTACTTC. It is translated as CASSIPQETQYF.